A selection of T cell receptor beta chains follows, all from one sample in a study of PD-1 blockade in classical Hodgkin lymphoma. TCRdb's table, derived via immunoSEQ multiplex PCR, lists solely in-frame clones and lacks some. In the table there are around 30,000 clones, about 89% of which are singletons. Specimen: CD4+ T cells from blood. The receptors were gathered from a human donor with classical Hodgkin lymphoma. Each CDR3 is given with its conserved first and last residue. The D gene is left open where the match is weak. Size is omitted from some rows. Given values are once, few, many or a class for expanded clones.

size,D,V,J,DNA,CDR3
once,TRBD1,TRBV11-2,TRBJ1-1,TGTGCCAGCAGCCCACCGACAGGGGGGGTTGAAGCTTTCTTT,CASSPPTGGVEAFF
-,-,TRBV28,TRBJ2-7,TGTGCCAGCAGTTCCGGACACAGTGGTCCCGAGCAGTACTTC,CASSSGHSGPEQYF
-,-,TRBV5-4,TRBJ2-7,TGTGCCAGCACCCGAGACCCATACGAAGAGCAGTACTTC,CASTRDPYEEQYF
once,TRBD1,TRBV2,TRBJ1-2,TGTGCCAGCAGCGAACAGGGGATGAAGAGTGGCTACACCTTC,CASSEQGMKSGYTF
-,-,TRBV19,TRBJ1-1,TGTGCCAGTAGTATAGATCGGTACACTGAAGCTTTCTTT,CASSIDRYTEAFF
-,-,TRBV10-2,TRBJ2-2,TGCGCCAGCAGGGTCTATTCCGGGGAGCTGTTTTTT,CASRVYSGELFF
-,TRBD2,TRBV27,TRBJ2-1,TGTGCCAGCAGGGGGGGACTAGCGGAGCGATGGGGCTACAATGAGCAGTTCTTC,CASRGGLAERWGYNEQFF
-,-,TRBV2,TRBJ1-2,TGTGCCAGCAGTGCTGTGGGGTATGGCTACACCTTC,CASSAVGYGYTF
-,TRBD2,TRBV2,TRBJ2-1,TGTGCCAGCGACGCTAGCGGGAGGGGATACAATGAGCAGTTCTTC,CASDASGRGYNEQFF
-,-,TRBV5-1,TRBJ2-2,TGCGCCAGCAGCCCCTTGCCGCGGAACACCGGGGAGCTGTTTTTT,CASSPLPRNTGELFF
once,-,TRBV19,TRBJ2-5,TGTGCCAGTAGTATACGAACCATGGGGGCCGAGACCCAGTACTTC,CASSIRTMGAETQYF
-,TRBD1,TRBV2,TRBJ2-6,TGTGCCAGCAGGGGGGACAGGACTATCTCTGGGGCCAACGTCCTGACTTTC,CASRGDRTISGANVLTF
once,-,TRBV6-1,TRBJ1-5,TGTGCCAGCAGTGAATTGTGGGCTAGCAATCAGCCCCAGCATTTT,CASSELWASNQPQHF
-,-,TRBV19,TRBJ2-3,TGTGCCAGTAGTATAGATATAGCTAGCACAGATACGCAGTATTTT,CASSIDIASTDTQYF
-,-,TRBV11-1,TRBJ1-1,TGTGCCAGCAGCTTCAAACAGGAGAACACTGAAGCTTTCTTT,CASSFKQENTEAFF
few,-,TRBV7-2,TRBJ2-2,TGTGCCAGCAGCATAGGACAGTCCGGGGAGCTGTTTTTT,CASSIGQSGELFF
few,-,TRBV5-6,TRBJ1-6,TGTGCCAGCAGCTTGAGCGGGACCACCAATCCCCTCCACTTT,CASSLSGTTNPLHF
once,-,TRBV2,TRBJ2-3,TGTGCCAGCAGCTGGGGGACGGATACGCAGTATTTT,CASSWGTDTQYF
-,-,TRBV9,TRBJ2-6,TGTGCCAGCAGCGTGTCTAGAAGGTCTCTCTCTGGGGCCAACGTCCTGACTTTC,CASSVSRRSLSGANVLTF
-,-,TRBV6-1,TRBJ1-1,TGTGCCAGCAGTGAAGACTGGTGGAACACTGAAGCTTTCTTT,CASSEDWWNTEAFF
once,TRBD1,TRBV6-6,TRBJ1-2,TGTGCCAGCAGACTCAGGGGGCTCTTTGGCTACACCTTC,CASRLRGLFGYTF
-,TRBD1,TRBV6-1,TRBJ1-5,TGTGCCAGCAACCGGGACAGGGTGGTTCAGCCCCAGCATTTT,CASNRDRVVQPQHF
once,TRBD1,TRBV18,TRBJ2-7,TGTGCCAGCTCACCCTCGATTCTGGGACAGGGGACCTACGAGCAGTACTTC,CASSPSILGQGTYEQYF
-,TRBD2,TRBV11-2,TRBJ2-1,TGTGCCAGCAGCTTCGGACTAGCGGGGTACAATGAGCAGTTCTTC,CASSFGLAGYNEQFF
-,-,TRBV18,TRBJ1-1,TGTGCCAGCTCACCGACAATGGAAGAAGCTTTCTTT,CASSPTMEEAFF
-,-,TRBV7-2,TRBJ1-2,TGTGCCAGCAGCTTAGATCACCGAGGGTTGCGTGATGGCTACACCTTC,CASSLDHRGLRDGYTF
-,-,TRBV28,TRBJ2-7,TGTGCCAGCAGTTCGAGCCAGCCCGCCCGAGGCGAGCAGTACTTC,CASSSSQPARGEQYF
-,-,TRBV4-1,TRBJ1-2,TGCGCCAGCAGCCAAGATCTTCTCAGCAATAACTATGGCTACACCTTC,CASSQDLLSNNYGYTF
-,-,TRBV28,TRBJ1-2,TGTGCCAGCAGTTTATCCAATTGGGGCTACACCTTC,CASSLSNWGYTF
-,-,TRBV18,TRBJ2-7,TGTGCCAGCTCAACAACAGCCCGTGACGAGCAGTACTTC,CASSTTARDEQYF
once,-,TRBV11-3,TRBJ2-2,TGTGCCAGCAGCCTCGCGGGGGCGGGAACCGGGGAGCTGTTTTTT,CASSLAGAGTGELFF
-,-,TRBV28,TRBJ2-2,TGTGCCAGCGCTCGAGGACAAAGGGAGCTGTTTTTT,CASARGQRELFF
-,-,TRBV2,TRBJ1-4,TGTGCCAGCAGTCCTATGTCGGGACGGCCCGAAAAACTGTTTTTT,CASSPMSGRPEKLFF
-,TRBD2,TRBV9,TRBJ2-2,TGTGCCAGCAGCCCCGGGGGGGACCCTTACACCGGGGAGCTGTTTTTT,CASSPGGDPYTGELFF
-,-,TRBV6-1,TRBJ1-1,TGTGCCAGCAGTGCCGGGAGAACCGCTTTCTTT,CASSAGRTAFF
-,-,TRBV6-1,TRBJ1-2,TGTGCCAGCAGTCTAATCGGGGGCTACACCTTC,CASSLIGGYTF
once,TRBD2,TRBV4-3,TRBJ2-7,TGCGCCAGCAGCCAAGGGGCTAGCGGGAGGGCCTCTGAACAGTACTTC,CASSQGASGRASEQYF
-,TRBD1,TRBV19,TRBJ1-1,TGTGCCAGTACCCTCGGTCCGGGACAGGGTTGGTCTGAAGCTTTCTTT,CASTLGPGQGWSEAFF
-,-,TRBV6-5,TRBJ2-7,TGTGCCAGCTGCAGAAGCCGGCTCACTAACGAGCAGTACTTC,CASCRSRLTNEQYF
-,-,TRBV19,TRBJ1-1,TGTGCCAGTAGTATTCCCGGACTAAGTAACACTGAAGCTTTCTTT,CASSIPGLSNTEAFF
-,TRBD1,TRBV7-7,TRBJ2-1,TGTGCCAGCAGCCCGCTACCCGGGACAGGGAGCAATGAGCAGTTCTTC,CASSPLPGTGSNEQFF
-,TRBD1,TRBV18,TRBJ2-7,TGTGCCAGCTCACCTGGACAGGGTAGACAGGTTGGGCAGTACTTC,CASSPGQGRQVGQYF
-,-,TRBV7-5,TRBJ1-3,TGTGCCAGAAACGACAGGGTCACCATATATTTT,CARNDRVTIYF